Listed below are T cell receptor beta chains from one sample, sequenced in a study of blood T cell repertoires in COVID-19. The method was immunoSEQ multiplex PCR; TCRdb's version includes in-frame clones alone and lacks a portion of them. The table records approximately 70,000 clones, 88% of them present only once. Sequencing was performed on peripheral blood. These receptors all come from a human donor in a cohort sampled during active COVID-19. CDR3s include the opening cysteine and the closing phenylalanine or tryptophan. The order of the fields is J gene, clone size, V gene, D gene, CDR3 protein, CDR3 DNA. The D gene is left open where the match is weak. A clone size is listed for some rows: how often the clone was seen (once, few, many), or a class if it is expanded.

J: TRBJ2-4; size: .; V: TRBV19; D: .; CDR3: CASTPTGDLAKNIQYF; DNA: TGTGCCAGTACCCCGACAGGTGATCTAGCCAAAAACATTCAGTACTTC
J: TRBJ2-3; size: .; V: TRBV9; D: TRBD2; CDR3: CASSPRGSGSVTDTQYF; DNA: TGTGCCAGCAGCCCAAGGGGGAGCGGGAGCGTCACAGATACGCAGTATTTT
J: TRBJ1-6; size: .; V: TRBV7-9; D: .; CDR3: CASSLPGNSPLHF; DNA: TGTGCCAGCAGCTTACCGGGGAATTCACCCCTCCACTTT
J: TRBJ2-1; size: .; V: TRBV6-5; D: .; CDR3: CASRQGWNEQFF; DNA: TGTGCCAGCAGACAGGGATGGAATGAGCAGTTCTTC
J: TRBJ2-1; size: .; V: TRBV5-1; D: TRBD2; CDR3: CASSLVLAVSYNEQFF; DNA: TGCGCCAGCAGCTTGGTCCTAGCGGTCTCCTACAATGAGCAGTTCTTC
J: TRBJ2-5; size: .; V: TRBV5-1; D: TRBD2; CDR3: CASSLTSGQETQYF; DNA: TGCGCCAGCAGCTTGACTAGCGGCCAAGAGACCCAGTACTTC
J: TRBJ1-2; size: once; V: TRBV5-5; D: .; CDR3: CASSLVRVGANYGYTF; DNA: TGTGCCAGCAGCTTGGTGCGGGTTGGGGCTAACTATGGCTACACCTTC
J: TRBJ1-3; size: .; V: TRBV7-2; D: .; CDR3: CASSPQGSAGNTIYF; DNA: TGTGCCAGCAGCCCACAGGGTTCAGCTGGAAACACCATATATTTT
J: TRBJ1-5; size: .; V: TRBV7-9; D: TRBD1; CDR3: CASSHGTGVNQPQHF; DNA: TGTGCCAGCAGCCATGGGACAGGGGTTAATCAGCCCCAGCATTTT
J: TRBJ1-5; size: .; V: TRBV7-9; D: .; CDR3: CASSPKVEGFDQPQHF; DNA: TGTGCCAGCAGCCCCAAAGTAGAGGGATTCGATCAGCCCCAGCATTTT
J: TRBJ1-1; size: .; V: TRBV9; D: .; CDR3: CASSVSHTGTWTEAFF; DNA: TGTGCCAGCAGCGTATCCCATACAGGGACATGGACTGAAGCTTTCTTT
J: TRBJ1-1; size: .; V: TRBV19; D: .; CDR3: CASSRGGETEAFF; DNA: TGTGCCAGTAGTAGAGGGGGAGAAACTGAAGCTTTCTTT
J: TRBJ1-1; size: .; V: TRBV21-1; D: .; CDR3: CASIEGVGEGTEAFF; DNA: .
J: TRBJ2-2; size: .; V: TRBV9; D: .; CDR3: CASSAGYGGELFF; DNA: TGTGCCAGCAGCGCAGGGTATGGCGGGGAGCTGTTTTTT